One TCR beta chain is described in this entry. The antigen is unknown. This sample is part of a study of cytomegalovirus exposure and HLA in healthy donors. Findings and limits, study-wide: Researchers catalogued roughly 170 TCR beta chains as cytomegalovirus-associated. A later analysis found that most CMV-associated TCR beta chains appeared HLA-restricted.

The CDR3 is 15 residues long. Germline V lookup: CDR1 SEHNR, CDR2 FQNEAQ (reference sequence). Trimming left V 5 bases short and J 0 bases short, with 12 bases between. Use of 60 Vbeta and 13 Jbeta primers characterized the PCR. Measured with immunoSEQ multiplex PCR; TCRdb has only the in-frame clones, and not every one. The sample lists roughly 200,000 clones, approximately 86% occurring once. J is TRBJ2-3 and V is TRBV7-9; D unresolved. Material: PBMCs. The receptor comes from a woman aged 25 to 45 in good health and CMV-seronegative. This CDR3 reads CASSPRGGSTDTQYF. DNA for the CDR3: TGTGCCAGCAGCCCTAGAGGCGGTAGCACAGATACGCAGTATTTT.